A selection of T cell receptor beta chains follows, all from one sample in a study of blood T cell repertoires in COVID-19. The data were produced by immunoSEQ multiplex PCR, yet TCRdb's version contains in-frame clones alone and is incomplete. The sample carries about 52,000 clones, 81% recorded once. Source material: peripheral blood. The receptors stem from a woman older than 75 with COVID-19, enrolled during active disease. Both conserved end residues are part of each CDR3. The D gene is left open where the match is weak. Size tells how often a clone was seen (once, few, many) or the class of an expanded clone, and some rows leave it out.

D | J | size | V | CDR3 | DNA
- | TRBJ1-1 | - | TRBV5-1 | CASSLDSVSWTEAFF | TGCGCCAGCAGCTTGGATTCGGTAAGTTGGACTGAAGCTTTCTTT
TRBD1 | TRBJ1-4 | - | TRBV28 | CASSFPTGGVEKLFF | TGTGCCAGCAGTTTTCCGACAGGGGGCGTTGAAAAACTGTTTTTT
TRBD2 | TRBJ2-2 | - | TRBV4-1 | CASSQLAGGSFSNTGELFF | TGCGCCAGCAGCCAACTAGCGGGAGGTTCTTTTTCGAACACCGGGGAGCTGTTTTTT
- | TRBJ2-7 | once | TRBV18 | CASSPNRDEQYF | TGTGCCAGCTCACCTAACAGGGACGAGCAGTACTTC
TRBD2 | TRBJ2-7 | - | TRBV5-1 | CASSLGGLAGNFYEQYF | TGCGCCAGCAGCCTAGGGGGACTAGCGGGAAATTTCTACGAGCAGTACTTC
- | TRBJ2-7 | few | TRBV7-9 | CASSREVSGQYF | TGTGCCAGCAGCAGGGAGGTATCGGGGCAGTACTTC
TRBD2 | TRBJ2-1 | - | TRBV11-3 | CASSSGTSGNSYNEQFF | TGTGCCAGCAGCTCTGGGACTAGCGGTAACTCCTACAATGAGCAGTTCTTC
- | TRBJ2-2 | - | TRBV7-2 | CASSYGDRIGTGELFF | TGTGCCAGCAGCTATGGCGACAGGATCGGTACCGGGGAGCTGTTTTTT
- | TRBJ2-3 | - | TRBV2 | CASSDLRGGRDTQYF | TGTGCCAGCAGCGACTTGCGTGGGGGCCGGGATACGCAGTATTTT
TRBD2 | TRBJ2-1 | many | TRBV9 | CASSGTSGGNEQFF | TGTGCCAGCAGCGGGACTAGCGGGGGGAATGAGCAGTTCTTC
- | TRBJ1-6 | - | TRBV19 | CASSESGTNRSPLHF | TGTGCCAGTAGTGAATCCGGGACAAATAGATCACCCCTCCACTTT
TRBD1 | TRBJ1-6 | - | TRBV27 | CASRLGQPNSPLHF | TGTGCCAGCAGACTGGGACAGCCAAATTCACCCCTCCACTTT
- | TRBJ1-2 | - | TRBV3-1/TRBV3-2 | CASSPSSRANYGYTF | TGTGCCAGCAGCCCTTCTTCCAGGGCTAACTATGGCTACACCTTC
- | TRBJ1-2 | - | TRBV7-3 | CASSSGQASHGYTF | TGTGCCAGCAGCTCTGGACAAGCTTCACATGGCTACACCTTC
TRBD2 | TRBJ2-7 | - | TRBV11-2 | CASTPQAGRLVYEQYF | TGTGCCAGCACCCCTCAAGCCGGGAGGCTGGTCTACGAGCAGTACTTC
- | TRBJ1-5 | - | TRBV5-1 | CASSFGGINQPQHF | TGCGCCAGCAGCTTCGGGGGAATCAATCAGCCCCAGCATTTT
TRBD2 | TRBJ2-3 | - | TRBV30 | CAASSGRGLDTQYF | TGTGCAGCCTCTAGCGGGAGGGGGCTAGATACGCAGTATTTT
TRBD1 | TRBJ1-4 | - | TRBV7-9 | CASSRDRDEKLFF | TGTGCCAGCAGCCGGGACAGGGACGAAAAACTGTTTTTT
- | TRBJ1-4 | - | TRBV3-1/TRBV3-2 | CATKQGQGEKLFF | TGTGCCACCAAGCAGGGGCAAGGGGAAAAACTGTTTTTT
TRBD2 | TRBJ2-1 | few | TRBV7-8 | CASSLAGGPGNEQFF | TGTGCCAGCAGCTTAGCGGGAGGGCCGGGCAATGAGCAGTTCTTC
- | TRBJ1-5 | - | TRBV6-6 | CASNVEYSNQPQHF | TGTGCCAGTAACGTAGAGTATAGCAATCAGCCCCAGCATTTT
TRBD1 | TRBJ1-1 | - | TRBV7-3 | CASSFRDRGVADTEAFF | TGTGCCAGCAGCTTCCGGGACAGGGGGGTCGCGGACACTGAAGCTTTCTTT
TRBD1 | TRBJ2-3 | - | TRBV7-9 | CASSLTGPADTQYF | TGTGCCAGCAGCTTGACAGGGCCCGCAGATACGCAGTATTTT
TRBD2 | TRBJ2-5 | - | TRBV7-9 | CASSKEGTSGAQYF | TGTGCCAGCAGCAAAGAGGGGACTAGCGGGGCCCAGTACTTC